This T cell receptor (beta chain) was recovered during a study of shared clonotypes between healthy human individuals. About this clone: Its antigen is still unknown.

The assay used deep level. Genomic DNA of every subset was divided equally among multiple immunoSEQ plates. Data came from immunoSEQ multiplex PCR; TCRdb stores just in-frame clones and leaves some out. The sample shows some 700,000 clones, less than 95% of them seen only once. The CDR3 has 19 amino acids. Study results and limitations: What naive subsets generally showed was a larger estimated richness than memory subsets showed. Even with large depth, rarefaction showed that sorted-subset sequencing was incomplete.

This receptor was taken from a man aged 18-30 years in good health. Some clones in this sample may be carry-over from other donors' samples. V and J are TRBV1 and TRBJ1-1. TRBV1 is shown as a pseudogene. Material for sequencing was memory CD8+ T cells from PBMCs. Subset of the sample: CD45RO+ cells pooled with CCR7-negative TemRA cells. CDR3 nucleotides: TGCACCAGCAGCCAAATTCGTCCCTTAGGCCGAAGGGTATCCACTGAAGCTTTCTTT. Translation gives CTSSQIRPLGRRVSTEAFF.